This is a list of T cell receptor beta chains from one sample in a study of beta chain features in type 1 diabetes. The data were produced by immunoSEQ multiplex PCR, yet TCRdb's version contains in-frame clones alone and is incomplete. The table shows roughly 230,000 clones, with 9.6% occurring only once. The source material was naive CD4+ T cells from blood. The receptor set was obtained from a woman between 18 and 29 years old in good health. Both conserved end residues are part of each CDR3. D genes are given only for firm matches. The size entry is marked missing in some rows and otherwise reads once, few, many or a size class.

clone size,J gene,D gene,V gene,CDR3 DNA,CDR3 protein
.,TRBJ2-3,.,TRBV11-2,TGTGCCAGCAGCGCGTATCTTCCAGATACGCAGTATTTT,CASSAYLPDTQYF
.,TRBJ2-1,TRBD2,TRBV19,TGTGCCAGTAGTAGGGCGGTACAGCGGGGCAATGAGCAGTTCTTC,CASSRAVQRGNEQFF
.,TRBJ2-7,.,TRBV30,TGTGCCTGGAGGGCAACCCCTTACGAGCAGTACTTC,CAWRATPYEQYF
few,TRBJ1-2,.,TRBV6-1,TGTGCCAGCAGTGAAGCATCCGGACTGCTAAACTATGGCTACACCTTC,CASSEASGLLNYGYTF
.,TRBJ1-1,.,TRBV15,TGTGCCACCAGCAGAGATCACAGGAACACTGAAGCTTTCTTT,CATSRDHRNTEAFF
.,TRBJ1-2,.,TRBV2,TGTGCCAGCAACACGGACGGGAGCTATGGCTACACCTTC,CASNTDGSYGYTF
.,TRBJ1-4,TRBD1,TRBV29-1,TGCAGCGTGGCCCGGACAGGGAAGGATGAAAAACTGTTTTTT,CSVARTGKDEKLFF
few,TRBJ2-1,.,TRBV6-1,TGTGCCAGCAGTGAAACTGCGGGGGCCCCTTTGAATGAGCAGTTCTTC,CASSETAGAPLNEQFF
.,TRBJ1-5,.,TRBV5-6,TGTGCCAGCAGCTGGGTAAGAGGGCAGACTCAGCCCCAGCATTTT,CASSWVRGQTQPQHF
.,TRBJ1-1,TRBD1,TRBV28,TGTGCCAGCAGTTTATGGGACAGGTTGAACACTGAAGCTTTCTTT,CASSLWDRLNTEAFF
.,TRBJ2-3,TRBD2,TRBV6-5,TGTGCCAGCAGGTCCCGACTAGCGGGTTCAGATACGCAGTATTTT,CASRSRLAGSDTQYF
few,TRBJ1-1,.,TRBV18,TGTGCCAGCTCACCAGACACCACTGAAGCTTTCTTT,CASSPDTTEAFF
.,TRBJ2-1,TRBD1,TRBV27,TGTGCCAGCAGTTTAAGACAGGGAGCCTCCTACAATGAGCAGTTCTTC,CASSLRQGASYNEQFF
many,TRBJ1-1,TRBD1,TRBV7-9,TGTGCCAGCAGCCGTGCCGGGACAGGGAACACTGAAGCTTTCTTT,CASSRAGTGNTEAFF
.,TRBJ2-7,.,TRBV30,TGTGCCTGGACCACTGAGGGACTTATTCGCTCCTACGAGCAGTACTTC,CAWTTEGLIRSYEQYF
.,TRBJ1-2,.,TRBV15,TGTGCCACCAGCAGCGGGAACTATGGCTACACCTTC,CATSSGNYGYTF
.,TRBJ1-6,.,TRBV7-3,TGTGCCAGCAGCTTAACGGGTCCGGGGAACAATTCACCCCTCCACTTT,CASSLTGPGNNSPLHF
.,TRBJ2-5,TRBD1,TRBV6-1,TGTGCCAGCAGTGATACACAGGGGTTTTTAGGAGAGACCCAGTACTTC,CASSDTQGFLGETQYF
many,TRBJ2-3,.,TRBV7-9,TGTGCCAGCAGCTCGCAGGGAGATACGCAGTATTTT,CASSSQGDTQYF
.,TRBJ2-2,TRBD1,TRBV25-1,TGTGCCAGCAGAGGACAGGGATGGACCGGGGAGCTGTTTTTT,CASRGQGWTGELFF
.,TRBJ2-5,TRBD1,TRBV5-6,TGTGCCAGCAGCTTGGCCGGGACAGGGTGGACCCAAGAGACCCAGTACTTC,CASSLAGTGWTQETQYF
few,TRBJ1-1,.,TRBV7-6,TGTGCCAGCAGCCCTCGGCAGGGGCTAGTGTTAACTGAAGCTTTCTTT,CASSPRQGLVLTEAFF
few,TRBJ2-1,.,TRBV9,TGTGCCAGCAGCGTAGGAGTAACCTACAATGAGCAGTTCTTC,CASSVGVTYNEQFF
.,TRBJ2-3,.,TRBV14,TGTGCCAGCAGCCAAGATCCCGGGGTGGGCACAGATACGCAGTATTTT,CASSQDPGVGTDTQYF
.,TRBJ2-7,.,TRBV2,TGTGCCGGCTCACCCCAGGGTTTCCACGAGCAGTACTTC,CAGSPQGFHEQYF
.,TRBJ2-2,TRBD1,TRBV30,TGTGCCTGTCCGGGACAGGGTGGCGGGGAGCTGTTTTTT,CACPGQGGGELFF
.,TRBJ1-5,TRBD1,TRBV6-1,TGTGCCAGCGACAGGGGGGGGATTAGCAATCAGCCCCAGCATTTT,CASDRGGISNQPQHF
.,TRBJ2-3,TRBD2,TRBV9,TGTGCCAGCAGCCTTATTAGCGGGGGTGGCACAGATACGCAGTATTTT,CASSLISGGGTDTQYF
few,TRBJ2-7,.,TRBV29-1,TGCAGCGTTGACCAGCAGGGTAACTCCTACGAGCAGTACTTC,CSVDQQGNSYEQYF
few,TRBJ1-1,.,TRBV5-1,TGCGCCAGCAGCTTGGCCAGGGAAGCTGAAGCTTTCTTT,CASSLAREAEAFF
few,TRBJ2-7,.,TRBV7-6,TGTGCCAGCAGCGCCGACATCACCTCCTACGAGCAGTACTTC,CASSADITSYEQYF
few,TRBJ2-7,TRBD2,TRBV5-1,TGCGCCAGCAGCCCGGATGGACTAGCGGGAAAGACCGAGCAGTACTTC,CASSPDGLAGKTEQYF
few,TRBJ2-1,.,TRBV7-3,TGTGCCAGCAGCCCCGGGGTAGGGCGGGGTTACTACAATGAGCAGTTCTTC,CASSPGVGRGYYNEQFF
.,TRBJ2-5,TRBD2,TRBV7-8,TGTGCCAGCAGCTTGTCCCGACTAGCGCGGATGGAGACCCAGTACTTC,CASSLSRLARMETQYF
few,TRBJ2-3,.,TRBV10-3,TGTGCCATCAGTGGCCAGGGAACAGATACGCAGTATTTT,CAISGQGTDTQYF
.,TRBJ2-7,TRBD1,TRBV19,TGTGCCAGTAGCCGACAGGGGGTTGGCGAGCAGTACTTC,CASSRQGVGEQYF
few,TRBJ2-7,TRBD1,TRBV2,TGTGCCAGCAGTGAAGAGGGACAGGGAGCATACGAGCAGTACTTC,CASSEEGQGAYEQYF
few,TRBJ2-4,.,TRBV5-6,TGTGCCAGCAGCACACCACAGGGACCCAAAAACATTCAGTACTTC,CASSTPQGPKNIQYF
.,TRBJ2-1,.,TRBV18,TGTGCCAGCTCGGAGGGATACAATGAGCAGTTCTTC,CASSEGYNEQFF
.,TRBJ2-1,TRBD2,TRBV6-5,TGTGCCAGCAAAGGGACTAGCGGGAGGTACAATGAGCAGTTCTTC,CASKGTSGRYNEQFF
.,TRBJ2-1,TRBD1,TRBV11-2,TGTGCCAGCAGACACCTTACAGGACAGGGGTCCAATGAGCAGTTCTTC,CASRHLTGQGSNEQFF